Here is one T cell receptor (beta chain) with its context. The CDR3 is 13 amino acids. Trimming shortened V by 3 bases and J by 10 bases, and 13 bases separated the two germline ends. Per the germline V gene, CDR1 is LNHDA and CDR2 is SQIVND (reference sequence). The data are from a study of T cell responses to AZD1222 COVID-19 vaccine. Sequencing was performed with immunoSEQ multiplex PCR; in TCRdb, only in-frame clones are kept and a portion is missing. There are about 83,000 clones in the sample; about 84% occur only once, and 8.5% to 9% lies in the top ten. V is TRBV19 and J is TRBJ2-1; D remains unclear. This receptor was taken from an adult in good health. Sequences were derived from peripheral blood, sampled on day 0 of AZD1222 vaccination. The CDR3 is CASSIFGSDEQFF. CDR3 nucleotide sequence: TGTGCCAGTAGTATTTTTGGCAGCGACGAGCAGTTCTTC.